This T cell receptor beta chain was captured in a study of shared T cell receptors in the human thymus. Data came from immunoSEQ multiplex PCR; TCRdb stores just in-frame clones and leaves some out. The table has hundreds of thousands of clones, approximately 80% seen once; the top ten hold around 0.012%. Germline lookup yields CDR1 MNHEY and CDR2 SMNVEV (reference sequence). CDR3 length: 15 residues. V was clipped by 5 bases and J by 0 bases, with 11 bases between them. The sample was also reused in another study, on human thymus T cells.

The chain combines TRBV27 with TRBJ2-1, with a possible D match to TRBD1 (5 bases). The sequencing sample was made of thymocytes. This clonotype originated in a boy under two years old with a congenital heart defect. This CDR3 reads CASSALGVSYNEQFF. CDR3 DNA: TGTGCCAGCAGTGCCCTAGGGGTCTCCTACAATGAGCAGTTCTTC.